A single sample is the source of the 32 T cell receptor beta chains below, sequenced in a study of beta chain features in type 1 diabetes. Broader study findings: Type 1 diabetes patients showed a moderate but significant shortening of TCRB CDR3s in all four CD4+ subsets.

Expressed TCRB transcripts were sequenced after all isolated RNA was converted to cDNA. TCRdb's copy holds only in-frame clones and misses some; the assay was immunoSEQ multiplex PCR. The sample carries hundreds of thousands of clones, about 14% recorded once. These receptors lack a known antigen. Sequenced sample: naive CD4+ T cells from blood. The receptor source for this set is a man aged 18 to 29 with type 1 diabetes.

The CDR3 sequence: CASSVAGTAARQGGYTF. The CDR3 DNA follows: TGTGCCAGCAGCGTAGCTGGAACGGCTGCCCGCCAAGGTGGCTACACCTTC. This sequence joins TRBV9 and TRBJ1-2; D is ambiguous. This CDR3 has 17 amino acids. Trimming removed 0 bases from V and 7 bases from J, with 22 bases in between. Germline loops: CDR1 SGDLS, CDR2 YYNGEE.

The V gene is TRBV2, the J gene TRBJ2-5; 7 bases align to TRBD2. The CDR3 is made up of 12 amino acids. With V trimmed by 8 bases and J by 0 bases, 0 bases remained unmatched. Germline V gene data show CDR1 as SNHLY and CDR2 as FYNNEI. The CDR3 DNA follows: TGTGCCAGCGGGAGGGACCAAGAGACCCAGTACTTC. This encodes CASGRDQETQYF.

This clone was observed a handful of times. This sequence joins TRBV7-2 and TRBJ2-3, with 11 nucleotides matching TRBD2. This CDR3 contains 15 residues. Germline V gene data show CDR1 as SGHTA and CDR2 as FQGNSA. J was trimmed by 2 bases and V by 7 bases; bases with no gene match: 5. For the CDR3, the DNA is TGTGCCAGCAAGCCTAGCGGGGGGCTCACAGATACGCAGTATTTT. Its translation is CASKPSGGLTDTQYF.

There are a few counts of this clone. This chain links TRBV10-2 with TRBJ1-6; the D is unclear. Germline CDR1 and CDR2: WSHSY and SAAADI. There are 13 residues in the CDR3. The V and J ends lost 7 bases and 10 bases respectively, with 14 bases between them. CDR3 region: CASIDSFGSPLHF. CDR3 in DNA: TGCGCCAGCATAGACTCCTTCGGGTCACCCCTCCACTTT.

This clone was picked up a small number of times. At the DNA level, this CDR3 is encoded by other sequences in the same sample as well. J is TRBJ2-7 and V is TRBV7-9; D may be TRBD2 (6 bases). The length of the CDR3 is 11 residues. CDR1 SEHNR and CDR2 FQNEAQ come from the germline V gene (reference sequence). V lost 5 bases, J lost 6 bases, and 8 bases lay in between. CDR3 amino acids: CASSPGGEQYF. The CDR3 bases are TGTGCCAGCAGCCCCGGGGGCGAGCAGTACTTC.

V is TRBV14 and J is TRBJ2-1, with 9 bases lining up with TRBD1. The V segment lost 7 bases and the J segment 5 bases; nucleotides outside the gene matches: 6. Germline V CDR1 and CDR2: SGHDN, FVKESK. The CDR3 spans 14 residues. CDR3 sequence: CASTGTGHDNEQFF. The DNA for the CDR3 is TGTGCCAGCACAGGGACAGGGCACGACAATGAGCAGTTCTTC. The full variable domain, completed using reference TRBV14 and TRBJ2-1, is EAGVTQFPSHSVIEKGQTVTLRCDPISGHDNLYWYRRVMGKEIKFLLHFVKESKQDESGMPNNRFLAERTGGTYSTLKVQPAELEDSGVYFCASTGTGHDNEQFFGPGTRLTVL.

This clone was picked up a small number of times. The rearrangement joins TRBV30 to TRBJ2-7, with D uncertain. The V gene's germline CDR1 is GTSNPN and CDR2 SVGIG (reference sequence). The CDR3 contains 13 residues. Here the CDR3 DNA reads TGTGCGTTCTATCGGCCCAGCGCTTTAATGCAGTACTTC. Translating gives CAFYRPSALMQYF.

In its sample, this clone was seen a few times. V gene TRBV5-1 combines with J gene TRBJ2-7, with TRBD2 matching over 9 bases. Trimming removed 3 bases from V and 5 bases from J; junction bases left unmatched: 0. The germline V gene has CDR1 SGHRS and CDR2 YFSETQ. CDR3 length: 12 residues. In DNA form, the CDR3 reads TGCGCCAGCAGCTGGACTAGCGACGAGCAGTACTTC. Its protein product is CASSWTSDEQYF.

This clone was recorded a few times. The chain has TRBV2 and TRBJ1-5, with 9 positions matching TRBD1. V lost 6 bases to trimming and J lost 1 base; unmatched junction nucleotides: 10. This CDR3 region has 17 residues. Germline loops: CDR1 SNHLY, CDR2 FYNNEI. The CDR3 loop is CASRDTGTGLSNQPQHF. The CDR3 DNA is TGTGCCAGCAGGGACACCGGGACAGGGTTGAGCAATCAGCCCCAGCATTTT.

The J gene is TRBJ1-2, the V gene TRBV9; 9 nucleotides align to TRBD1. After removal of 3 bases from V and 9 bases from J, the junction contained 15 bases not matched to a gene. Germline CDR1 is SGDLS and CDR2 is YYNGEE. There are 16 residues in the CDR3. CDR3 coding DNA: TGTGCCAGCAGCGGGTCTCCCCGGACAGGGGAGATGAGCTACACCTTC. It specifies CASSGSPRTGEMSYTF.

This clone came up a few times. This chain uses TRBV6-5 with TRBJ1-2; 7 bases are a match to TRBD1. The CDR3 is made up of 14 amino acids. Germline values: CDR1 MNHEY, CDR2 SVGAGI. V trimming: 2 bases; J trimming: 8 bases; junction bases outside the gene matches: 8. The CDR3 reads CASSYGTRTGGYTF. In DNA, the CDR3 is TGTGCCAGCAGTTACGGAACTCGGACAGGAGGCTACACCTTC.

This clone was counted only a few times. The genes are TRBV5-1 and TRBJ2-5; no clear D. The V and J ends lost 4 bases and 3 bases respectively, with 16 bases between them. The CDR3 is made up of 15 amino acids. In germline, CDR1 is SGHRS, CDR2 YFSETQ. The CDR3 spells CASSAIWTEEETQYF. CDR3 coding DNA: TGCGCCAGCAGCGCTATCTGGACGGAAGAAGAGACCCAGTACTTC.

The sample holds a few counts of this clone. The CDR3 loop reads CASITGRSRDTQYF. The CDR3 DNA reads as TGTGCCAGCATCACGGGGCGGTCGAGGGATACGCAGTATTTT. V gene TRBV6-6 combines with J gene TRBJ2-3; D may match TRBD1 or TRBD2 (5 bases each). V was pared by 7 bases and J by 6 bases, with 17 bases between. Germline CDR1 reads MNHNY; CDR2 reads SVGAGI (reference sequence). This CDR3 comprises 14 residues.

This clone was observed a handful of times. V usage is TRBV29-1 and J usage is TRBJ2-2; D may be TRBD2 (6 bases). The CDR3 consists of 14 residues. From germline, CDR1 is SQVTM and CDR2 ANQGSEA. Trimming removed 5 bases from V and 0 bases from J, with 10 bases in between. The CDR3 bases are TGCAGCGTTCGTAGCGGTCCGAACACCGGGGAGCTGTTTTTT. It encodes CSVRSGPNTGELFF.

This clone was seen more than once but under ten times. Other DNA sequences within the sample encode an identical CDR3. The rearrangement joins TRBV18 to TRBJ2-5, with D unresolved. Germline V gene sequence: CDR1 KGHSH, CDR2 LQKENI. Deletions cut 2 bases from V and 2 bases from J, with 3 bases between. The CDR3 is made up of 12 amino acids. The CDR3 coding sequence is TGTGCCAGCTCACCAGAACAAGAGACCCAGTACTTC. It specifies CASSPEQETQYF.

This clone showed up just a few times. The CDR3 DNA sequence: TGTGCCGGTCCAACCGCGGGGGCCTACAATGAGCAGTTCTTC. Its translation is CAGPTAGAYNEQFF. This rearrangement joins TRBV6-5 to TRBJ2-1, with 7 positions matching TRBD2. Germline V gene lookup returns CDR1 MNHEY and CDR2 SVGAGI. Trimming took 11 bases from V and 2 from J; bases not matched to a gene: 9. The CDR3 consists of 14 residues.

The chain couples TRBV2 to TRBJ2-7, with 8 positions matching TRBD1. V lost 3 bases and J lost 3; bases outside the gene matches: 7. Germline CDR1 SNHLY, CDR2 FYNNEI. The CDR3 length is 15 residues. The CDR3 DNA follows: TGTGCCAGCAGTGACGACAGGGGATCATTCTACGAGCAGTACTTC. Translated, it gives CASSDDRGSFYEQYF.

This clone was observed a few times. This rearrangement joins TRBV29-1 to TRBJ2-3; D may be TRBD1 (6 bases). The CDR3 sequence is 13 residues long. Looked up from germline, CDR1 is SQVTM and CDR2 is ANQGSEA. V dropped 8 bases and J dropped 2 bases, with 14 bases sitting between them. The chain's CDR3 is CSSRTVLTDTQYF. The DNA for the CDR3 is TGCAGCTCAAGGACAGTCCTCACAGATACGCAGTATTTT.

The chain recombines TRBV6-5 with TRBJ2-7; D is possibly TRBD1 (6 bases). This CDR3 spans 14 amino acids. V lost 6 bases and J lost 4, with 16 bases in between. From germline, CDR1 is MNHEY and CDR2 SVGAGI. CDR3 residues: CASRRNRESYEQYF. Here the CDR3 DNA reads TGTGCCAGCAGAAGAAACAGGGAATCGTACGAGCAGTACTTC.

This clone has more than one count but fewer than ten. V and J are TRBV29-1 and TRBJ2-7; a weak D match, TRBD2 (5 bases). The V gene lost 7 bases and the J gene lost 3 bases, with 13 bases spanning the gap. CDR1 SQVTM and CDR2 ANQGSEA come from the germline V gene. CDR3 length: 12 amino acids. Here the CDR3 reads CSARTRNYEQYF. CDR3 bases: TGCAGCGCTCGGACTCGAAACTACGAGCAGTACTTC.

The chain couples TRBV29-1 to TRBJ2-6; no clear D. The CDR3 has 12 amino acids. Trimming stripped 8 bases from V and 1 base from J, with 6 bases between. Per the germline V gene, CDR1 is SQVTM and CDR2 is ANQGSEA. CDR3 loop: CSSFSGANVLTF. The CDR3 DNA follows: TGCAGCTCGTTTTCTGGGGCCAACGTCCTGACTTTC.

CDR3 bases: TGTGCCAGCAGCTGGGAGGATGGCTACACCTTC. Translating it yields CASSWEDGYTF. The rearrangement links TRBV5-4 to TRBJ1-2, with D unclear. Germline CDR1 and CDR2: SGHNT and YYREEE (reference sequence). CDR3 length: 11 residues. The germline V and J ends were trimmed by 3 bases and 6 bases, with 6 bases remaining between them.

V gene TRBV2 combines with J gene TRBJ2-1; D gene unclear. The CDR3 has 12 amino acids. Germline V gene sequence: CDR1 SNHLY, CDR2 FYNNEI. The germline V and J ends were trimmed by 8 bases and 14 bases, with 19 bases remaining between them. Written as DNA, the CDR3 is TGTGCCAGCTCGTCCCAGGCGTCAGGAAAGTTCTTC. Protein: CASSSQASGKFF.

This clone was seen a handful of times. The gene calls are TRBV2 and TRBJ1-1; D possibly corresponds to TRBD1 (6 bases). V was pared by 6 bases and J by 3 bases, with 14 bases between. The CDR3 loop spans 14 amino acids. Germline CDR1 is SNHLY and CDR2 is FYNNEI. CDR3 in amino acids: CASRGNREHTEAFF. The DNA of the CDR3 is TGTGCCAGCAGGGGGAACAGGGAGCACACTGAAGCTTTCTTT. Full variable domain (rest looked up from reference TRBV2 and TRBJ1-1): EPEVTQTPSHQVTQMGQEVILRCVPISNHLYFYWYRQILGQKVEFLVSFYNNEISEKSEIFDDQFSVERPDGSNFTLKIRSTKLEDSAMYFCASRGNREHTEAFFGQGTRLTVV.

This clone was counted only a few times. This chain links TRBV6-6 with TRBJ2-3; 9 bases are shared with TRBD1. Per germline, CDR1 MNHNY and CDR2 SVGAGI (reference sequence). V shed 6 bases and J 1 base; nucleotides not matched to a gene: 5. This CDR3 contains 15 residues. CDR3 bases: TGTGCCAGCAGGGACAGGGGAGAGGGCACAGATACGCAGTATTTT. This codes for CASRDRGEGTDTQYF.

This clone was detected only a few times. The same CDR3 is also encoded by other DNA sequences in this sample. The chain is built from TRBV7-2 and TRBJ2-3; D remains unclear. CDR1 is SGHTA, CDR2 FQGNSA, per germline. The CDR3 length is 12 residues. V lost 5 bases and J 3 bases, leaving 6 bases between the germline ends. CDR3 region: CASSLFTDTQYF. The CDR3, as DNA: TGTGCCAGCAGCCTTTTTACAGATACGCAGTATTTT. Supplemented by reference TRBV7-2 and TRBJ2-3, the full variable domain reads GAGVSQSPSNKVTEKGKDVELRCDPISGHTALYWYRQSLGQGLEFLIYFQGNSAPDKSGLPSDRFSAERTGGSVSTLTIQRTQQEDSAVYLCASSLFTDTQYFGPGTRLTVL.

V and J are TRBV7-3 and TRBJ2-2; perhaps D is TRBD1 or TRBD2 (5 bases each). The germline CDR1 and CDR2 sequences are SGHTA and FQGTGA. The CDR3 totals 16 residues. The V gene lost 5 bases and the J gene lost 5 bases, with 18 bases spanning the gap. The CDR3 sequence is CASSVQGTSRTGELFF. For the CDR3, the DNA is TGTGCCAGCAGCGTTCAGGGTACTAGTCGGACCGGGGAGCTGTTTTTT.

This clone came up a few times. The V call is TRBV6-5, the J call TRBJ2-5; 7 bases are shared with TRBD2. V was clipped by 3 bases and J by 2 bases; unmatched bases: 6. Germline V gives CDR1 MNHEY, CDR2 SVGAGI. This CDR3 comprises 15 residues. Here the CDR3 DNA reads TGTGCCAGCAGTTATATGGCTAGCGGACAAGAGACCCAGTACTTC. Protein sequence: CASSYMASGQETQYF.

The chain links TRBV7-6 to TRBJ2-1, with 7 bases lining up with TRBD1. Germline assignment: CDR1 SGHVS and CDR2 FNYEAQ. The CDR3 runs 15 residues. The trim removed 1 base at V and 10 bases at J, leaving 10 bases unmatched. CDR3 amino acids: CASSLVLKGAREQFF. The CDR3, as DNA: TGTGCCAGCAGCTTAGTCCTCAAGGGGGCAAGGGAGCAGTTCTTC.

The chain carries TRBV6-6 and TRBJ1-3; no reliable D call. V was clipped by 5 bases and J by 0 bases, with 11 bases between them. The CDR3 extends over 15 amino acids. Germline CDR1 MNHNY, CDR2 SVGAGI (reference sequence). Here the CDR3 DNA reads TGTGCCAGCAGTACCCGGGCCAGCTCTGGAAACACCATATATTTT. Translating it yields CASSTRASSGNTIYF.

This clone was counted between two and nine times. The genes are TRBV7-2 and TRBJ2-4; no clear D. Germline values: CDR1 SGHTA, CDR2 FQGNSA. The CDR3 is 11 residues long. Trimming removed 6 bases at V and 6 bases at J, with 6 bases between. CDR3 in DNA: TGTGCCAGCAGTCAAGGAAACATTCAGTACTTC. Translating gives CASSQGNIQYF. The full variable domain, rest sourced from reference TRBV7-2 and TRBJ2-4, is GAGVSQSPSNKVTEKGKDVELRCDPISGHTALYWYRQSLGQGLEFLIYFQGNSAPDKSGLPSDRFSAERTGGSVSTLTIQRTQQEDSAVYLCASSQGNIQYFGAGTRLSVL.

This clone was seen more than once but under ten times. Distinct nucleotide sequences in the sample also encode this CDR3. V and J are TRBV4-2 and TRBJ2-3; D call uncertain. The CDR3 has 12 residues. Germline V gene data show CDR1 as LGHNA and CDR2 as YNFKEQ. Trimming shortened V by 0 bases and J by 5 bases, and 3 bases separated the two germline ends. Here the CDR3 DNA reads TGTGCCAGCAGCCAAGAGGTAGATACGCAGTATTTT. As protein: CASSQEVDTQYF.